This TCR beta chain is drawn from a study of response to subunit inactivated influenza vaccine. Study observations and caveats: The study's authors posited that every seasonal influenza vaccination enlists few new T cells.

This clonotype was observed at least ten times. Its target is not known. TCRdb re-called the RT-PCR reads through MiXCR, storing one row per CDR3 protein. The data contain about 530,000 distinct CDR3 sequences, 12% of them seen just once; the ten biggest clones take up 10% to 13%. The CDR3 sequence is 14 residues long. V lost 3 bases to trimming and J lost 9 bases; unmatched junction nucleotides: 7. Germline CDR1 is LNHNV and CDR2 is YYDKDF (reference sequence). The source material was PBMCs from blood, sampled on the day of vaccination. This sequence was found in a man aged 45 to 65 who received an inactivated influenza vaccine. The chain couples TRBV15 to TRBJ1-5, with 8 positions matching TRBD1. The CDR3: CATSSGQGMRPQHF. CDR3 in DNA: TGTGCCACCAGCAGTGGACAGGGAATGCGGCCCCAGCATTTT.